A selection of T cell receptor beta chains follows, all from one sample in a study of cytomegalovirus exposure and HLA in healthy donors. Method: immunoSEQ multiplex PCR; TCRdb's copy keeps in-frame clones and lacks some. Among about 82,000 clones, around 68% were seen once, and the ten largest hold 7.5% to 9.5%. The sequenced sample was PBMCs. These receptors were taken from a middle-aged man in good health and CMV-seropositive. Each CDR3 is given with its conserved first and last residue. Fields, in order: V gene, clone size, J gene, D gene, CDR3 DNA, CDR3 protein. D genes are given only for firm matches. Only part of the rows carry a size: once, few, many, or a class if the clone is expanded.

TRBV2,.,TRBJ2-7,TRBD1,TGTGCCAGCAGTGATGCCGACAGGGGGATCTACGAGCAGTACTTC,CASSDADRGIYEQYF
TRBV25-1,.,TRBJ2-2,.,TGTGCCAGCAGTGACCGGGGAGCCGGGGAGCTGTTTTTT,CASSDRGAGELFF
TRBV4-2,.,TRBJ1-1,.,TGTGCCAGCAGCCAAGGTCTTGAAGCTTTCTTT,CASSQGLEAFF
TRBV9,.,TRBJ1-1,.,TGTGCCAGCAGCGTAGATCCTTTCGGTACTGAAGCTTTCTTT,CASSVDPFGTEAFF
TRBV7-9,few,TRBJ1-2,TRBD1,TGTGCCAGCAGCCTGGGGACAGGGGAGATTTGTGGCTACACCTTC,CASSLGTGEICGYTF
TRBV27,once,TRBJ1-5,.,TGTGCCAGCAGTTTATCCCAAGGTAGCAATCAGCCCCAGCATTTC,CASSLSQGSNQPQHF
TRBV2,few,TRBJ1-5,.,TGTGCCAGTCGCGGTGTAAGTGGTCAGCCCCAGCATTTT,CASRGVSGQPQHF
TRBV7-2,.,TRBJ1-2,.,TGTGCCAGCAGCCCTACAGGTTCTGACGGTGGCTACACCTTC,CASSPTGSDGGYTF
TRBV10-1,.,TRBJ2-1,.,TGCGCCAGCAGTACAGGCCCCTACAATGAGCAGTTCTTC,CASSTGPYNEQFF
TRBV29-1,.,TRBJ2-4,.,TGCAGCGCATGGACTGTAAACATTCAGTACTTC,CSAWTVNIQYF
TRBV7-8,few,TRBJ2-1,.,TGTGCCAGCAGCTTAGGAGGACTCAATAATGAGCAGTTCTTC,CASSLGGLNNEQFF
TRBV28,.,TRBJ1-4,.,TGTGCCAGCAGTCCACCGGCGGGAATGGGGTTAGAAAAACTGTTTTTT,CASSPPAGMGLEKLFF
TRBV7-8,.,TRBJ2-1,TRBD1,TGTGCCAGCAGCCGGGGACAGGGGGCACGAGAGCAGTTCTTC,CASSRGQGAREQFF
TRBV2,once,TRBJ2-1,TRBD1,TGTGCCAGCAGTGAAGGAGCGACAGGGGGGAATGAGCAGTTCTTC,CASSEGATGGNEQFF
TRBV18,few,TRBJ2-3,.,TGTGCCAGCTCACCACCTGTCAACACAGATACGCAGTATTTT,CASSPPVNTDTQYF
TRBV9,.,TRBJ2-2,.,TGTGCCAGCAGCGTAAGAAGTAATAAGCCCGGGGAGCTGTTTTTT,CASSVRSNKPGELFF
TRBV6-1,.,TRBJ1-2,.,TGTGCCAGCAGTGAGGGAGGCGGGCCCCACTATGGCTACACCTTC,CASSEGGGPHYGYTF
TRBV10-3,.,TRBJ2-7,.,TGTGCCATCAGTGAGGGGCTAGCCCGCGGGGAGCAGTACTTC,CAISEGLARGEQYF
TRBV16,once,TRBJ2-6,TRBD2,TGTGCCAGCAGCCAATTGGACGGGGGGGAAGGGGCCAACGTCCTGACTTTC,CASSQLDGGEGANVLTF
TRBV5-1,.,TRBJ2-5,TRBD1,TGCGCCAGCAGCCAAATGACAGGGGACCAAGAGACCCAGTACTTC,CASSQMTGDQETQYF
TRBV2,.,TRBJ1-5,.,TGTGCCAGCAGTGTTGACATCTATCAGCCCCAGCATTTT,CASSVDIYQPQHF
TRBV10-1,.,TRBJ2-5,.,TGCGCCAGCAGCGGCACCGGGACACAGAAGACCCAGTACTTC,CASSGTGTQKTQYF
TRBV9,few,TRBJ1-3,.,TGTGCCAGCAACAAGGACGGGATCTTGTTTGGAAACACCATATATTTT,CASNKDGILFGNTIYF
TRBV10-3,.,TRBJ2-3,TRBD2,TGTGCCATCAAGGATGGACTAGCGGGGCCCGATGATACGCAGTATTTT,CAIKDGLAGPDDTQYF
TRBV28,.,TRBJ2-6,TRBD2,TGTGCCAGCAGACCCAGAACCGGGACTAGCGGGGGGGCCTCAGGGGCCAACGTCCTGACTTTC,CASRPRTGTSGGASGANVLTF
TRBV20-1,.,TRBJ1-1,.,TGCAGAGGGGTGAGCACTGAAGCTTTCTTT,CRGVSTEAFF